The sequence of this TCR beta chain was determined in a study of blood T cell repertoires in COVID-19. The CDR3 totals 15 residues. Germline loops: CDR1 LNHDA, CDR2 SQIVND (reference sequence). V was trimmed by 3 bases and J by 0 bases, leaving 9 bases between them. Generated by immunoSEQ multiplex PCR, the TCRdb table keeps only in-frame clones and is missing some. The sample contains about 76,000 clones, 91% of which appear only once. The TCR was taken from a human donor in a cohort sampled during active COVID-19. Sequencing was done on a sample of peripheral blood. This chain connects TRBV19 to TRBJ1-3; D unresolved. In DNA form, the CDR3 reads TGTGCCAGTAGTATCGGCGGCACCTCTGGAAACACCATATATTTT. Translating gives CASSIGGTSGNTIYF.